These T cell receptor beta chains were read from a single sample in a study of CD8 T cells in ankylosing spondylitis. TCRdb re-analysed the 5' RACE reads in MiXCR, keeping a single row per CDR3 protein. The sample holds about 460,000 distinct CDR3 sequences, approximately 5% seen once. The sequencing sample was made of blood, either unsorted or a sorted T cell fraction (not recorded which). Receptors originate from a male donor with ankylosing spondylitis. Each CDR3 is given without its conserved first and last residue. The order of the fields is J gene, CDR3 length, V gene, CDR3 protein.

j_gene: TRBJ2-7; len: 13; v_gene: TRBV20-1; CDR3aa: SARDRLGGEGEQY
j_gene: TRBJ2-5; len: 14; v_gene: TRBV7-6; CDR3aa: ASSLNSVSLQETQY
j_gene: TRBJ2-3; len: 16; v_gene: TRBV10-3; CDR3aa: AISESLAGGASTDTQY
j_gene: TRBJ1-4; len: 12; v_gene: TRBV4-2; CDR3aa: ASSQGLRNEKLF
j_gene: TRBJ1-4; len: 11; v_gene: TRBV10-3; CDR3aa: AVARTRDEKLF
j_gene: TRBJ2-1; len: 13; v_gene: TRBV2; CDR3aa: ASSEWGRDYNEQF
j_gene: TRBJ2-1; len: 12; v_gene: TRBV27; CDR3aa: ASRGQVVSNEQF
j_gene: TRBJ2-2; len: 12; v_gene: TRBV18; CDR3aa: ASSRGLNTGELF
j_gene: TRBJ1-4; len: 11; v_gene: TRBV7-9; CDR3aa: ASSLDLNEKLF
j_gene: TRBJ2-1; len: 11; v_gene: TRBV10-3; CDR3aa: AISESRAGEQF
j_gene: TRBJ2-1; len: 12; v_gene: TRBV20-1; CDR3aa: SAKTGTGDNEQF
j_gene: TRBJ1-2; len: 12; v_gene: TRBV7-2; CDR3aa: ASSLTRENYGYT
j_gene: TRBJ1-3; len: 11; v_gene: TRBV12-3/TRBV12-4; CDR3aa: ASSLRGLNTIY
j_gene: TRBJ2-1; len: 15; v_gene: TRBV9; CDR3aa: ASSVGLAGSSYNEQF
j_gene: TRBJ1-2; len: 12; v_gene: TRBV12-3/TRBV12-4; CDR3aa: ASLPTAVGYGYT
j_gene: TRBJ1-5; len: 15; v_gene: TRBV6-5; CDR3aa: ASSSIRSVGAAQPQH
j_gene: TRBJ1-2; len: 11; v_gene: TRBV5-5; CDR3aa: ASSLTPNYGYT
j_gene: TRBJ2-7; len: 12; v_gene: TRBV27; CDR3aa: ASRPQGRSYEQY
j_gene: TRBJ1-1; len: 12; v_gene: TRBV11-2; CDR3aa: ASSWDRGGTEAF